The 2 T cell receptor beta chains below come from one sample, sequenced in a study of blood T cells in healthy people across ages. The authors ran a second PCR of about 7 to 11 cycles using a sample-barcoded 5' primer and a J-beta primer mix. TCRdb reprocessed the 5' RACE reads with MiXCR, giving one entry per CDR3 protein. The sample holds about 1.4 million distinct CDR3 sequences, approximately 59% seen once. Sequencing was carried out using blood. The origin of the receptors is a man younger than 30 in good health.

This clonotype was seen a handful of times. The chain is built from TRBV27 and TRBJ2-3, with a possible D match to TRBD2 (5 bases). V shed 5 bases and J shed 4 bases, with 10 bases lying between them. This CDR3 region has 13 residues. Germline V CDR1 and CDR2: MNHEY, SMNVEV (reference sequence). CDR3 protein: CASSLLGSDTQYF. The CDR3, as DNA: TGTGCCAGCAGTCTACTAGGGTCAGATACGCAGTATTTT.

Only a few counts were recorded for this clonotype. The chain uses TRBV6-5 and TRBJ2-1; D is perhaps TRBD1 (5 bases). V was cut by 10 bases and J by 0 bases, with 13 bases left in between. The CDR3 loop spans 14 amino acids. CDR1 MNHEY and CDR2 SVGAGI come from the germline V gene. CDR3 in DNA: TGTGCCACCCGGGCCCAGGGCTCCTACAATGAGCAGTTCTTC. It encodes CATRAQGSYNEQFF.